The text below deals with one T cell receptor (beta chain). Its antigen is unknown. Each unsorted sample relied on about 90 million PBMCs as its source of genomic DNA. The junction had 6 bases not matched to a gene; V was cut back by 6 bases and J by 2 bases. The CDR3 loop spans 15 amino acids. CDR1 and CDR2 (germline): SEHNR, FQNEAQ (reference sequence). These data belong to a study of shared clonotypes between healthy human individuals. At deep level, the assay was performed. In the authors' workflow: ImmunoSEQ output lacked quality scores and full-length reads, limiting matched filtering. This table comes from immunoSEQ multiplex PCR, and its TCRdb copy is limited to in-frame clones, with some not included. V and J calls and clone size follow that table, whereas D and trimming were derived from the DNA. The data show about 470,000 clones, 75% to 85% seen once. Findings and limits, study-wide: The diversity represented, both genetic and in exposure history, was limited by few donors.

This TCR was recovered from a woman aged 40 to 50 in good health. Some clones in this sample may be carry-over from other donors' samples. The chain joins TRBV7-9 to TRBJ1-3; 8 bases match TRBD1. Material for sequencing was PBMCs. The CDR3: CASRPSTGAGNTIYF. The DNA of the CDR3 is TGTGCCAGCAGACCTTCGACAGGGGCTGGAAACACCATATATTTT.